These 25 T cell receptor beta chains share one sample of origin, sequenced in a study of cytomegalovirus exposure and HLA in healthy donors. Use of 60 Vbeta and 13 Jbeta primers characterized the PCR. TCRdb keeps only in-frame clones here, not all; method: immunoSEQ multiplex PCR. The sample shows some 240,000 clones, about 90% of them seen only once. Specimen: PBMCs. The receptors originated from a girl aged 2-9 years in good health and CMV-seronegative.

The chain is built from TRBV5-1 and TRBJ2-2, with D hard to call. The germline V gene has CDR1 SGHRS and CDR2 YFSETQ. Trimming cost V 5 bases and J 5 bases, with 7 bases left between them. This CDR3 is 12 amino acids long. The CDR3 bases are TGCGCCAGCAGTCCCAGGACCGGGGAGCTGTTTTTT. This sequence encodes CASSPRTGELFF.

The chain couples TRBV30 to TRBJ1-6, with D possibly TRBD1 on 5 matching bases. V was pared by 2 bases and J by 7 bases, with 9 bases between. CDR1 is GTSNPN, CDR2 SVGIG, per germline (reference sequence). The CDR3 totals 13 residues. The CDR3 spells CAWSPTGNSPLHF. CDR3 DNA sequence: TGTGCCTGGAGTCCAACAGGAAATTCACCCCTCCACTTT.

The rearrangement uses TRBV28 and TRBJ1-5, with D uncertain. V lost 7 bases to trimming and J lost 2 bases, with 6 bases between them. This CDR3 spans 12 amino acids. In germline, CDR1 is MDHEN, CDR2 SYDVKM. CDR3 DNA sequence: TGTGCCAGCACCGAGGGCAATCAGCCCCAGCATTTT. Amino acids: CASTEGNQPQHF.

V and J are TRBV5-6 and TRBJ2-2; 11 nucleotides align to TRBD1. V dropped 1 base and J dropped 4; count of bases not matched to a gene: 6. The CDR3 covers 17 residues. In germline, CDR1 is SGHDT, CDR2 YYEEEE. CDR3 DNA sequence: TGTGCCAGCAGCTTGATCCGGGACAGGGGGAGCACCGGGGAGCTGTTTTTT. Translated: CASSLIRDRGSTGELFF.

The genes are TRBV10-1 and TRBJ2-2, with 12 positions matching TRBD1. J gave up 1 base and V 4 bases, and 4 bases lay outside the gene matches. Germline V gene data show CDR1 as WNHNN and CDR2 as SYGVQD (reference sequence). This CDR3 contains 17 residues. CDR3 DNA sequence: TGCGCCAGCAGTGCGGGACAGGGGGCCCTGAACACCGGGGAGCTGTTTTTT. Amino acid sequence: CASSAGQGALNTGELFF.

The gene calls are TRBV5-6 and TRBJ2-1; possibly TRBD2 for D (5 bases). Germline V gene sequence: CDR1 SGHDT, CDR2 YYEEEE. The CDR3 contains 15 residues. V gave up 4 bases and J gave up 9 bases, with 20 bases separating them. The CDR3 here is CASSPHLLGWGEQFF. For the CDR3, the DNA is TGTGCCAGCAGCCCCCACTTACTAGGATGGGGTGAGCAGTTCTTC.

Here the CDR3 reads CASSPVGQGPYYEQYF. CDR3 DNA: TGTGCCAGCAGCCCAGTGGGACAGGGTCCCTACTACGAGCAGTACTTC. The chain employs TRBV11-2 and TRBJ2-7; 9 positions agree with TRBD1. Losses at the gene ends were 5 bases for V and 3 bases for J; bases not matched to a gene: 11. The germline CDR1 and CDR2 sequences are SGHAT and FQNNGV. CDR3 size: 16 residues.

CDR3 region: CASSEEQGYNSPLHF. The DNA of the CDR3 is TGTGCCAGCAGTGAAGAGCAGGGATATAATTCACCCCTCCACTTT. V usage is TRBV6-1 and J usage is TRBJ1-6, with D maybe TRBD1 (5 bases). The V gene lost 1 base and the J gene lost 4 bases, with 8 bases spanning the gap. CDR3 size: 15 residues. Germline CDR1 MNHNS, CDR2 SASEGT.

This clone was seen a single time. The chain employs TRBV28 and TRBJ1-5, with D possibly being TRBD1 (6 bases). The V end was cut by 7 bases, the J end by 11 bases, with 27 bases between. Germline CDR1 reads MDHEN; CDR2 reads SYDVKM. The CDR3 extends over 16 amino acids. CDR3 DNA: TGTGCCAGCACGTTGGGGGCGAGAGGGAGCGCTTGGGCCCAGCATTTT. Its protein is CASTLGARGSAWAQHF.

The chain recombines TRBV27 with TRBJ1-1, with 8 bases matching TRBD1. J was trimmed by 4 bases and V by 7 bases; bases with no gene match: 8. CDR3 length: 14 residues. CDR1 and CDR2 (germline): MNHEY, SMNVEV (reference sequence). The chain's CDR3 is CASTATDRGTEAFF. The CDR3 coding sequence is TGTGCCAGCACCGCAACCGACAGGGGCACTGAAGCTTTCTTT.

This clone was observed a single time. The chain is built from TRBV10-1 and TRBJ2-1, with D uncertain. V dropped 3 bases and J dropped 6 bases, with 6 bases sitting between them. The germline gives CDR1 WNHNN, CDR2 SYGVQD (reference sequence). CDR3 length: 12 residues. The CDR3 reads CASSDIVNEQFF. The CDR3 region has the DNA TGCGCCAGCAGTGATATAGTCAATGAGCAGTTCTTC.

The gene calls are TRBV5-4 and TRBJ2-7; 8 bases map to TRBD1. V was clipped by 4 bases and J by 7 bases; unmatched bases: 7. The CDR3 is made up of 13 amino acids. Germline V lookup: CDR1 SGHNT, CDR2 YYREEE (reference sequence). CDR3 coding DNA: TGTGCCAGCAGCGCCAGGACAGGGCCAGAGCAGTACTTC. It codes for CASSARTGPEQYF.

V and J are TRBV19 and TRBJ1-5; tentatively, D is TRBD1 (6 bases). This CDR3 has 13 residues. Trimming cost V 3 bases and J 9 bases, with 12 bases left between them. Germline CDR1 LNHDA, CDR2 SQIVND (reference sequence). The CDR3 nucleotides are TGTGCCAGTAGTATTACAGGGATTGGGCCCCAGCATTTT. Translating it yields CASSITGIGPQHF.

This sequence joins TRBV5-1 and TRBJ1-1, with D perhaps matching TRBD1 (5 bases). Trimming removed 0 bases from V and 4 bases from J, with 10 bases in between. CDR3 size: 14 residues. Germline loops: CDR1 SGHRS, CDR2 YFSETQ. CDR3 nucleotide sequence: TGCGCCAGCAGCTTGGGAGCAGGGCCCACTGAAGCTTTCTTT. Its protein product is CASSLGAGPTEAFF.

The chain is built from TRBV30 and TRBJ2-3, with TRBD2 matching over 10 bases. The CDR3 is 13 residues long. Germline CDR1 is GTSNPN and CDR2 is SVGIG (reference sequence). The junction had 1 base not matched to a gene; V was cut back by 7 bases and J by 0 bases. The CDR3 is CALTSGSTDTQYF. CDR3 bases: TGTGCCTTGACTAGCGGGAGCACAGATACGCAGTATTTT.

V is TRBV4-2 and J is TRBJ1-4; tentative D call: TRBD1 (6 bases). The CDR3 extends over 17 amino acids. CDR1 is LGHNA and CDR2 is YNFKEQ in the germline V gene. V lost 1 base, J lost 0 bases, and 12 bases lay in between. In nucleotides, the CDR3 is TGTGCCAGCAGCCAAGTGGGGGCAGGCACAACTAATGAAAAACTGTTTTTT. Protein product: CASSQVGAGTTNEKLFF.

The V gene is TRBV27, the J gene TRBJ2-7; weak D call: TRBD2 (6 bases). This CDR3 has 12 amino acids. V gave up 5 bases and J gave up 6 bases, with 11 bases separating them. Germline CDR1 is MNHEY and CDR2 is SMNVEV (reference sequence). The CDR3 loop is CASSGGLAEQYF. The CDR3 DNA follows: TGTGCCAGCAGTGGGGGGTTGGCCGAGCAGTACTTC.

The chain has TRBV6-5 and TRBJ2-7; 7 nucleotides agree with TRBD1. V dropped 4 bases and J dropped 2; count of bases not matched to a gene: 5. CDR3 length: 14 amino acids. Germline V lookup: CDR1 MNHEY, CDR2 SVGAGI. The CDR3 loop reads CASSSGQVPYEQYF. DNA of the CDR3: TGTGCCAGCAGTTCAGGACAGGTCCCCTACGAGCAGTACTTC.

The rearrangement links TRBV14 to TRBJ1-1; the match to TRBD1 covers 7 bases. The CDR3 spans 15 residues. V gave up 1 base and J gave up 1 base; unmatched junction bases: 3. The germline CDR1 and CDR2 sequences are SGHDN and FVKESK. CDR3 protein: CASSQGPGGNTEAFF. In DNA, the CDR3 is TGTGCCAGCAGCCAAGGACCAGGGGGGAACACTGAAGCTTTCTTT.

This clone showed up just once. The rearrangement uses TRBV6-1 and TRBJ2-5, with D possibly matching TRBD2 (6 bases). Germline-derived CDR1 and CDR2 are MNHNS and SASEGT. The ends were cut back, 1 base at V and 5 bases at J, with 17 bases in the middle. The CDR3 consists of 16 residues. The CDR3 protein is CASSEGTNPFAETQYF. The CDR3 DNA follows: TGTGCCAGCAGTGAAGGGACTAACCCTTTTGCGGAGACCCAGTACTTC.

The chain combines TRBV21-1 with TRBJ1-4; the DNA was not used to check the table's D call, TRBD1. TRBV21-1 is termed a pseudogene. The length of the CDR3 is 17 residues. In nucleotides, the CDR3 is TGTGCCACTAAAACCCATCCAGGGGCCGCAACTAATGAAAAACTGTTTTTT. Amino acid sequence: CATKTHPGAATNEKLFF.

This clone appeared a single time. The chain carries TRBV4-1 and TRBJ2-7; no clear D. V shed 3 bases and J shed 0 bases, with 18 bases lying between them. The germline gives CDR1 MGHRA, CDR2 YSYEKL. The CDR3 sequence is 17 residues long. In DNA, the CDR3 is TGCGCCAGCAGCCATGGTAGTTTGGGTACGGGCTCCTACGAGCAGTACTTC. Translation gives CASSHGSLGTGSYEQYF.

This chain connects TRBV6-6 to TRBJ1-1, with TRBD1 as a possible D gene (5 bases). CDR1 MNHNY and CDR2 SVGAGI come from the germline V gene (reference sequence). The V gene lost 6 bases and the J gene lost 0 bases, with 17 bases spanning the gap. The CDR3 is 16 residues long. In nucleotides, the CDR3 is TGTGCCAGCAGCCCGCGACAGACAATTATGAACACTGAAGCTTTCTTT. It specifies CASSPRQTIMNTEAFF.

The chain uses TRBV2 and TRBJ1-5; a weak D match, TRBD1 (5 bases). This CDR3 contains 15 residues. Trimming left V 0 bases short and J 3 bases short, with 9 bases between. CDR1 is SNHLY and CDR2 is FYNNEI in the germline V gene. The CDR3 protein is CASSEAGGSNQPQHF. The CDR3 nucleotides are TGTGCCAGCAGTGAAGCCGGGGGATCCAATCAGCCCCAGCATTTT.

The chain couples TRBV10-1 to TRBJ2-2; tentatively, D is TRBD2 (5 bases). The CDR3 spans 14 residues. V lost 3 bases, J lost 7 bases, and 12 bases lay in between. Germline V gives CDR1 WNHNN, CDR2 SYGVQD (reference sequence). CDR3 sequence reads: CASSEGPSGGELFF. The CDR3 bases are TGCGCCAGCAGTGAAGGTCCCAGCGGCGGGGAGCTGTTTTTT.